The present entry profiles one T cell receptor beta chain with its context. This CDR3 is 15 amino acids long. V lost 7 bases and J lost 3, with 15 bases in between. The record originates from a study of T-cell reconstitution after alpha-beta-depleted transplantation in children. TCRbeta library construction was performed incorporating unique molecular identifiers. TCRdb analysed the PCR reads with MiXCR anew, one entry per CDR3 protein. The table lists around 78,000 distinct CDR3 sequences, approximately 7.3% of them singletons. The chain employs TRBV12-3 or TRBV12-4 and TRBJ2-2, with D perhaps matching TRBD2 (5 bases). The input for sequencing was PBMCs from the stem cell graft donor, taken from the stem cell graft. This clonotype originated in a human donor who donated a stem cell graft to a child with acute lymphoblastic leukemia. CDR3 in amino acids: CASNYRPGDTGELFF. In DNA form, the CDR3 reads TGTGCCAGCAACTACCGCCCCGGGGACACCGGGGAGCTGTTTTTT.